This T cell receptor (beta chain) was recorded in a study of CD8+CD57+ T cells in acquired aplastic anemia (dated by TCRdb to the late 2010s). Regarding the complete study: Extracted DNA from sorted CD4+ and CD8+ cells averaged around 3.4 ug, ranging from about 0.19 to 30 ug. CD8+CD57+ expansion was defined as a frequency above the mean frequency observed in healthy subjects. General findings and caveats noted by the study authors: No significant difference in CD8+ Simpson's diversity was found between patients and healthy controls (P=0.060). Fewer than 35 CD8+ CDR3 sequences were found to be shared between patients and controls, but these sequences appeared to be highly expressed in patients and within the immunodominant clones of the patients.

The length of the CDR3 is 13 amino acids, counting both ends. The germline V gene sets CDR1 to SGHDN and CDR2 to FVKESK. Expansion of CD8+CD57+ cells had been shown by flow cytometry in the patients chosen for sequencing. Severe acquired aplastic anemia was diagnosed in all patients according to International Study of Aplastic Anemia and Agranulocytosis and Camitta criteria. No therapy had been received by the patients at the time of blood sampling. TCR repertoires of sorted CD4+ and CD8+ blood T cells from severe aplastic anemia patients and healthy subjects were deep-sequenced in the study. Patients were enrolled in the USA under clinicaltrials.gov protocols 00001620, 01623167, 00001397, 00071045, 00081523 and 00961064. Ficoll-Paque density gradient centrifugation was used to isolate peripheral blood mononuclear cells. Before DNA extraction, CD4+ and CD8+ T cells were sorted with FACS or magnetic beads.

Profiling of TCR beta VDJ combinations and CDR3 sequences used genomic DNA as the template. An Illumina HiSeq 2000 was used for TCR repertoire sequencing. The authors' pipeline ran thus. Repertoire assessment relied on Simpson's diversity index, CDR3 size and DJ length profiles, and TRBV/TRBJ rearrangement plots. Whichever DNA sequence was most abundant in the deep sequencing data was defined as the immunodominant clone. CDR3 amino acid sequences were checked for sharing between subjects and were compared against published repertoires and the VDJdb database. Using fastp trimming at Q25 and MiXCR clonotype assembly, TCRdb reanalyzed the public sequencing data and kept in-frame beta chains. Here each entry gathers all rows of one CDR3 protein and keeps the most common genes and DNA. The authors' filters were not applied to this entry. Within this sample are 200,000 to 300,000 distinct CDR3 sequences, with approximately 80% of them counted one time only. The top ten constitute approximately 40% of the sample.

A note on this clonotype: It has no known antigen specificity. The conserved phenylalanine or tryptophan is not found at the CDR3 terminus, so this likely reflects a read error. Because the CDR3's place on the DNA is in doubt, the DNA is left out and the CDR3 is given as listed by TCRdb.

The V and J segments used are TRBV14 and TRBJ2-3; whether TRBD2, the table's D call, matches the DNA was not checked. The TCR comes from a human donor with aplastic anemia. Sequencing was performed on sorted CD4+, CD8+, or CD8+CD57+ T cells (not recorded which) from PBMCs. The CDR3 reads as follows: CASRADGEANESL.